This T cell receptor beta chain originates from a study of Graves' ophthalmopathy and Graves' hyperthyroidism. PBMCs were density-gradient isolated from around 9.2 ml fresh blood. CDR3 regions of TCR beta were amplified from RNA transcripts. The first round was an RT-PCR with HTBI primers, and the second round was a multiplex PCR. Via MiXCR, TCRdb re-called the multiplex PCR reads, giving one row per CDR3 protein. The sample carries over 150,000 distinct CDR3 sequences, 30% to 45% recorded once. The CDR3 extends over 15 amino acids. Deletions cut 2 bases from V and 1 base from J, with 11 bases between. The germline gives CDR1 ENHRY, CDR2 SYGVKD. This clonotype was observed a single time.

J is TRBJ1-1 and V is TRBV10-3; perhaps TRBD1 as D (5 bases). The TCR sequence derives from a woman aged 40 to 50 with Graves' ophthalmopathy. The sample taken for sequencing was peripheral blood. CDR3 bases: TGTGCCATCAGTGAGACAGGAATAGAGAACACTGAAGCTTTCTTT. Translation gives CAISETGIENTEAFF.